This T cell receptor (beta chain) was captured in a study of blood T cell repertoires in COVID-19. The assay was immunoSEQ multiplex PCR, and TCRdb's table has in-frame clones only and misses some. In the table there are 71,000 or so clones, around 85% of which are singletons. Between the trimmed V and J ends, which lost 5 bases and 4 bases, there was a span of 18 bases. The CDR3 spans 15 residues. Germline values: CDR1 SGHVS, CDR2 FNYEAQ. This clonotype originated in a man between 65 and 85 years old with acute or convalescent COVID-19. Specimen: peripheral blood. J is TRBJ2-7 and V is TRBV7-6; a possible D gene is TRBD1 (5 bases). The CDR3 sequence: CASSPLGQGIYEQYF. The CDR3 DNA reads TGTGCCAGCAGCCCATTAGGGCAGGGTATTTACGAGCAGTACTTC.